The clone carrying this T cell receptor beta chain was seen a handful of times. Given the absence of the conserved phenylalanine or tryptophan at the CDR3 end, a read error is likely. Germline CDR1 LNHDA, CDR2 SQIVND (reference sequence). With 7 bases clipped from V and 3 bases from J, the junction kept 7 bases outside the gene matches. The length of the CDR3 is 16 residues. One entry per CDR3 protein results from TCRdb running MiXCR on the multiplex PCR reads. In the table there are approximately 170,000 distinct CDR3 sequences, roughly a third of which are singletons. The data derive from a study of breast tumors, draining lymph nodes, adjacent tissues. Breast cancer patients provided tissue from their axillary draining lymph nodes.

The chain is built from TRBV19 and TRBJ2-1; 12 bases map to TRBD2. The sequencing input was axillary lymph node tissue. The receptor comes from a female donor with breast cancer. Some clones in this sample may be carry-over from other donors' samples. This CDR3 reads CASTRLAGGDYNEQFS. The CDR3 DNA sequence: TGTGCCAGTACCCGGCTAGCGGGAGGGGACTACAATGAGCAGTTCTCC.